The source of this T cell receptor (beta chain) is a study of cytotoxic CD8 clonotypes in ibrutinib-treated CLL (dated by TCRdb to the early 2020s). In the study overall: The cohort had around twelve relapsed/refractory and more than 14 treatment-naive patients; around 17 were IGHV unmutated. Responses were partial in roughly 24 patients and complete in 2; after median approximately 66 months follow-up, 14 stayed in remission and roughly twelve progressed. Response samples were obtained after a median of around eleven months of treatment, with a range of roughly 6 to 36 months. On average, each sample had roughly 260,000 productive templates and around 100,000 productive rearrangements. Longitudinal samples were available for about 30% of the roughly 90 trial participants. Cryopreserved peripheral blood mononuclear cells were obtained prior to treatment, at the time of response, and at either disease progression or sustained remission. Patients were still on ibrutinib when every remission and progressive disease sample was collected. Beyond this particular receptor, the publication reports: An increase in clonality was observed at ibrutinib response, with clonality remaining stable during sustained remission and falling back toward baseline at progression. Baseline clonality exceeded that of age-matched healthy donors and correlated strongly with circulating CD8+ T-cell counts. Sampling times were not matched between sustained-remission and progressing patients, and lymph node repertoires were not studied. Public clonotypes were rare and either shrank or stayed stable during treatment, and the rise in clonality at ibrutinib response reflected expansion of private clonotypes.

This clone turned up a few times. Which antigen it targets is not known. No base qualities exist here, and no much larger clone lies one base off it. On a MiSeq, deep resolution sequencing aimed for a depth between 1 in 1 million and 1 in 200,000 T cells, with each clonotype covered roughly 10x on average. TCR beta libraries were generated with the immunoSEQ hsTCRB Kit. The original methods were these. The data were analyzed with ImmunoSEQ Analyzer and ImmunoSEQ Data Assistant, and V, D and J gene assignments followed IMGT definitions. Clonality was computed as one minus normalized Shannon entropy of productive rearrangement frequencies, ranging from 0 to 1. Only overrepresented clonotypes making up at least 0.05% of each patient's repertoire were included in the public clonotype analysis. Repertoires from some twelve age-matched healthy donors in immuneACCESS were used as clonality controls. In TCRdb, the immuneACCESS table is reduced to in-frame sequences with V and J assigned. These tables do not hold every clone; where another copy was compared, an unresolved V gene accounts for under half, and the others remain unexplained. From that table come the V and J calls and clone size; the DNA was used to work out D and trimming. The sample table records about 130,000 clones; roughly 88% of these occur just once. The top ten clonotypes cover roughly 1.9% of the sample.

The time point label, read with the paper, signifies: around 25 months on ibrutinib. For TCR beta library preparation, approximately 2 micrograms of genomic DNA were extracted from the cryopreserved PBMCs. Longitudinal blood samples from CLL patients receiving ibrutinib monotherapy were subjected to high-throughput TCR beta sequencing. Patients were enrolled in a phase 2 open-label single-center ibrutinib monotherapy trial. Including the terminal cysteine and phenylalanine, the CDR3 comprises 16 residues. The DNA shown is the 48-base CDR3, in frame from base 1. CDR1 and CDR2 are drawn from the germline V gene: MGHDK, SYGVNS. Ends trimmed: V by 4 bases, J by 1 base; bases unmatched to a gene: 7.

The chain couples TRBV25-1 to TRBJ2-7; 10 nucleotides in the junction match TRBD1. The sample here was PBMCs, taken after 24 months of ibrutinib treatment. This clonotype was sampled from a human donor with chronic lymphocytic leukemia. The CDR3: CASSGGGQGLSYEQYF. The nucleotide sequence is TGTGCCAGCAGTGGGGGGGGACAGGGGCTTTCCTACGAGCAGTACTTC.